This T cell receptor (beta chain) came from a study of shared clonotypes between healthy human individuals. Only CD45RO-negative cells positively selected for CCR7 counted as naive CD8 cells, so terminally differentiated effector memory CD45RA+ cells were excluded. Donors had no recently reported acute infections or vaccinations and were HIV-negative. Donors, without exception, were Caucasian adults residing in Nashville, Tennessee. Sequencing was performed with immunoSEQ multiplex PCR; in TCRdb, only in-frame clones are kept and a portion is missing. Among around 2.1 million clones listed, 90% to 95% were seen once. Whole-study findings and limits: Generation of non-shared clonotypes was less probable than generation of clonotypes shared by all four donors.

Comment on this clone: What it binds is unknown.

There are 19 residues in the CDR3. Trimming at V came to 2 bases and at J to 5 bases, leaving 17 bases not matched to a gene. Germline CDR1 and CDR2: MNHNS and SASEGT. The source is a man aged 18-30 years in good health. Some clones in this sample may be carry-over from other donors' samples. The chain is built from TRBV6-1 and TRBJ2-2, with 7 bases aligning to TRBD1. The specimen was naive CD8+ T cells from PBMCs. The CDR3 here is CASSEPLGTVLNPTGELFF. CDR3 DNA: TGTGCCAGCAGTGAACCCCTAGGGACAGTCTTGAACCCTACCGGGGAGCTGTTTTTT.